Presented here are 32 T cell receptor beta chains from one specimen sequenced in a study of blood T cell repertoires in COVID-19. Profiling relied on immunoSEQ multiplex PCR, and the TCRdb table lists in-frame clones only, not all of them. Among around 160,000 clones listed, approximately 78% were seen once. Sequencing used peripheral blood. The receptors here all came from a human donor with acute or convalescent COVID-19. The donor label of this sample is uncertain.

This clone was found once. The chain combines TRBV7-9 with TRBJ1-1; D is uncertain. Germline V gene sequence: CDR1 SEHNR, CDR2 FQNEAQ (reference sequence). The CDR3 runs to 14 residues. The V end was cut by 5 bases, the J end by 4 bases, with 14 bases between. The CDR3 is CASSQERETTEAFF. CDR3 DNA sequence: TGTGCCAGCAGCCAGGAACGGGAGACCACTGAAGCTTTCTTT.

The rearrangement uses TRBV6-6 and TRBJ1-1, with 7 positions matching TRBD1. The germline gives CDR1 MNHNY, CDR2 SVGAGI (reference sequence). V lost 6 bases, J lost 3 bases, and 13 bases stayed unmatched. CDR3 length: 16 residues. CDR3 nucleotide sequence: TGTGCCAGCAGGCACCACCTTGGGACAGTTCACACTGAAGCTTTCTTT. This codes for CASRHHLGTVHTEAFF.

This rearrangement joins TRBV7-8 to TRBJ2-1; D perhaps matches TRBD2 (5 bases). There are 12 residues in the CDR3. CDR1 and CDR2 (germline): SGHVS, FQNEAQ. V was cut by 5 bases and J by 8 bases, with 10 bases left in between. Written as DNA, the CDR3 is TGTGCCAGCAGCCATGACGGGGATGAGCAGTTCTTC. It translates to CASSHDGDEQFF.

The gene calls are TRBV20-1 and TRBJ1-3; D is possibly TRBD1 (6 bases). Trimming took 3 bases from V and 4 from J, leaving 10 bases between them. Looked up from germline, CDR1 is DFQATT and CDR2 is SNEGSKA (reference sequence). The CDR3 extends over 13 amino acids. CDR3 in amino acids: CSASEGTGNTIYF. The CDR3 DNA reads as TGCAGTGCTAGTGAGGGGACAGGAAACACCATATATTTT.

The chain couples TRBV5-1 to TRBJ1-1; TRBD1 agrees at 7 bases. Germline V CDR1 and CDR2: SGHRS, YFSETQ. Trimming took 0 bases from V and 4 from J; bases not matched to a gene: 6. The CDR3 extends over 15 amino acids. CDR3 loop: CASSLALAGGTEAFF. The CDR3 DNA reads TGCGCCAGCAGCTTGGCGCTCGCAGGGGGCACTGAAGCTTTCTTT.

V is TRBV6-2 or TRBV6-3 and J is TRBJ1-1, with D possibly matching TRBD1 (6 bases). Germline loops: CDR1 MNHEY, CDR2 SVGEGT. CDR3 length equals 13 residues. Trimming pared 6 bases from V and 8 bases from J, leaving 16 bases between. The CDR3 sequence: CASSAMGHVEAFF. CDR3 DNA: TGTGCCAGCAGCGCAATGGGACATGTCGAAGCTTTCTTT.

As DNA, the CDR3 is TGTGCCAGCAGTTACAGATCTAGCGGGGGGGCCCGGGAGCAGTTCTTC. It encodes CASSYRSSGGAREQFF. The chain couples TRBV11-2 to TRBJ2-1; the match to TRBD2 covers 12 bases. J gave up 10 bases and V 6 bases, and 13 bases lay outside the gene matches. This CDR3 contains 16 residues. Germline CDR1 SGHAT, CDR2 FQNNGV.

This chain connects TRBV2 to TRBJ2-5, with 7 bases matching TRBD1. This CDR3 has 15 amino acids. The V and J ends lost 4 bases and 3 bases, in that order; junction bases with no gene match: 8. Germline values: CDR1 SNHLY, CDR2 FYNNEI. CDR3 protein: CASSVPGQIKETQYF. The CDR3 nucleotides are TGTGCCAGCAGTGTACCGGGACAGATTAAAGAGACCCAGTACTTC.

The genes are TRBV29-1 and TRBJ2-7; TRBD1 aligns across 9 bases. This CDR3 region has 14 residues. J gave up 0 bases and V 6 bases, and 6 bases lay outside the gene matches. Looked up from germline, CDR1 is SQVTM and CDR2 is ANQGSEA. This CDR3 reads CSVVRDRASYEQYF. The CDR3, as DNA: TGCAGCGTGGTCCGGGACAGGGCCTCCTACGAGCAGTACTTC.

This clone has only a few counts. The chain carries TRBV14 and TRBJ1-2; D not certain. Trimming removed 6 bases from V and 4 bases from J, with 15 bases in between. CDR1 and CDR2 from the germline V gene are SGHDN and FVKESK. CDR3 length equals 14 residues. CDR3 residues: CASSRPGRSYGYTF. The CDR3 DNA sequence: TGTGCCAGCAGTCGCCCGGGGAGGAGCTATGGCTACACCTTC.

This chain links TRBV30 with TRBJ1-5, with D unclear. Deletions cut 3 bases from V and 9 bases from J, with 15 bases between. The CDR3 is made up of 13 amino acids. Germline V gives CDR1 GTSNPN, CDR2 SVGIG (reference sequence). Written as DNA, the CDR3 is TGTGCCTGGAGCGCCGTCGCCCTCGGGCCCCAGCATTTT. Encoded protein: CAWSAVALGPQHF.

This CDR3 reads CASSILGQESTDTQYF. The CDR3 DNA reads as TGTGCCAGCAGTATTCTGGGACAGGAGAGCACAGATACGCAGTATTTT. The chain is built from TRBV7-9 and TRBJ2-3; TRBD1 matches 8 bases. Germline assignment: CDR1 SEHNR and CDR2 FQNEAQ (reference sequence). The CDR3 is made up of 16 amino acids. V dropped 6 bases and J dropped 0; count of bases not matched to a gene: 8. Full variable domain (missing parts from reference TRBV7-9 and TRBJ2-3): DTGVSQNPRHKITKRGQNVTFRCDPISEHNRLYWYRQTLGQGPEFLTYFQNEAQLEKSRLLSDRFSAERPKGSFSTLEIQRTEQGDSAMYLCASSILGQESTDTQYFGPGTRLTVL.

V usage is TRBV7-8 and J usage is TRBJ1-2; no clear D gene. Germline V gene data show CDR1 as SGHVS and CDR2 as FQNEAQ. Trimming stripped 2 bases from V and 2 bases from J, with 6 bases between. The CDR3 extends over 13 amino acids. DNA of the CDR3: TGTGCCAGCAGCTTACGGCGGAACTATGGCTACACCTTC. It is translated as CASSLRRNYGYTF.

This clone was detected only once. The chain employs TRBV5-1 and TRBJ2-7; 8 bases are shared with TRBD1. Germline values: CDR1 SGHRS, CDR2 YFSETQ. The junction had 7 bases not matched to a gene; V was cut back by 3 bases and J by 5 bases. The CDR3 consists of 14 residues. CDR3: CASSSRDRGNEQYF. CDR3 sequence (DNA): TGCGCCAGCAGCTCCCGCGACAGGGGCAACGAGCAGTACTTC.

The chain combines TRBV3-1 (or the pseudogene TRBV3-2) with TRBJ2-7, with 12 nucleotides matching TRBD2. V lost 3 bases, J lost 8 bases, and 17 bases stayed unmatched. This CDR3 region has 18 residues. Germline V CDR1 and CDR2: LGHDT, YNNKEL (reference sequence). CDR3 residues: CASSHISSGGAYNLKQYF. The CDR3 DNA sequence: TGTGCCAGCAGCCATATCTCTAGCGGGGGGGCCTATAACCTGAAGCAGTACTTC.

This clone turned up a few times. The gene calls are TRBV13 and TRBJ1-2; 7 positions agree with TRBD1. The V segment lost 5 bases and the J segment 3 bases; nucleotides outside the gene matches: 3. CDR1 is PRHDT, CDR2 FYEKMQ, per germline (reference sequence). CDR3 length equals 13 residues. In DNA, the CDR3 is TGTGCCAGCAGCCGACAGGGTGACTATGGCTACACCTTC. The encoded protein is CASSRQGDYGYTF.

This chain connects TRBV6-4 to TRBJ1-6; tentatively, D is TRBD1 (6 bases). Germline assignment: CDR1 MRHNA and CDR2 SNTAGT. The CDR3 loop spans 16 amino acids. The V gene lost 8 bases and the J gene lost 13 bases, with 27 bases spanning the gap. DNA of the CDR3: TGTGCCAGCGCCCTGGGGGGGGCCGAGATGCCTTCCCCCCTCCACTTT. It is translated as CASALGGAEMPSPLHF.

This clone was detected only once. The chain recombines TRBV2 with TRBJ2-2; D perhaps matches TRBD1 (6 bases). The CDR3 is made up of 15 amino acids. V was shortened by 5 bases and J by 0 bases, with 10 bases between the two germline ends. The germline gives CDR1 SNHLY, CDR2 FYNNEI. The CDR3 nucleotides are TGTGCCAGCAGTCTGCAGGGGACGAACACCGGGGAGCTGTTTTTT. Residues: CASSLQGTNTGELFF.

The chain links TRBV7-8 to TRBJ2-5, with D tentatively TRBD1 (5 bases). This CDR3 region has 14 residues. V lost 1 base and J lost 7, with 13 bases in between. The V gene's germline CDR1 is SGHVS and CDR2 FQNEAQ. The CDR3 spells CASSLVYSRGTQYF. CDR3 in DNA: TGTGCCAGCAGCTTAGTGTATTCAAGGGGGACCCAGTACTTC.

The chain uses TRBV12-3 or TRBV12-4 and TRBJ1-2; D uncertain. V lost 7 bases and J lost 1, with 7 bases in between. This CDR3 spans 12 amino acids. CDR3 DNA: TGTGCCAGCACCCGAGATAACTATGGCTACACCTTC. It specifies CASTRDNYGYTF.

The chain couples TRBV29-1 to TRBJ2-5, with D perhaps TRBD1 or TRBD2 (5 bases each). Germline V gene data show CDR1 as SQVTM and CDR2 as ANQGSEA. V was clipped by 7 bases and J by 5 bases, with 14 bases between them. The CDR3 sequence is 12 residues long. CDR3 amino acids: CSGGSLEETQYF. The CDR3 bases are TGCAGCGGGGGGTCGTTGGAGGAGACCCAGTACTTC.

CDR3 sequence: CASSIIQGQYGYTF. The CDR3 DNA reads as TGTGCCAGCAGCATTATACAGGGCCAGTATGGCTACACCTTC. V and J are TRBV7-2 and TRBJ1-2; the D gene is possibly TRBD1 (6 bases). CDR1 SGHTA and CDR2 FQGNSA come from the germline V gene. Trimming left V 5 bases short and J 5 bases short, with 15 bases between. The CDR3 has 14 residues.

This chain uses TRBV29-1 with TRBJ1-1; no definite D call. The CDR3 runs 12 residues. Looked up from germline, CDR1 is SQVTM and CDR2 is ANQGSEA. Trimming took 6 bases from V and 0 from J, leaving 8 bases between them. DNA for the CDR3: TGCAGCGTAGTCGTAGTGAACACTGAAGCTTTCTTT. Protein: CSVVVVNTEAFF.

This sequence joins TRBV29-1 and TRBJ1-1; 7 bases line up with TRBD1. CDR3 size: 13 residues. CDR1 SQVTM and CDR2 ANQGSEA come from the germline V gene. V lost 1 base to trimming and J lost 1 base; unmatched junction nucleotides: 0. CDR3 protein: CSVEAGGNTEAFF. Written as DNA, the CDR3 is TGCAGCGTTGAAGCAGGGGGGAACACTGAAGCTTTCTTT.

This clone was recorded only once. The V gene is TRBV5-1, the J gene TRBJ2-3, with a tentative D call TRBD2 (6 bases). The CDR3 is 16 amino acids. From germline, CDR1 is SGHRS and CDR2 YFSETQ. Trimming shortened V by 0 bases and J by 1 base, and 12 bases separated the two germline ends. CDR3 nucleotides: TGCGCCAGCAGCTTGGCCTTAGGGACTGGCACAGATACGCAGTATTTT. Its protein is CASSLALGTGTDTQYF.

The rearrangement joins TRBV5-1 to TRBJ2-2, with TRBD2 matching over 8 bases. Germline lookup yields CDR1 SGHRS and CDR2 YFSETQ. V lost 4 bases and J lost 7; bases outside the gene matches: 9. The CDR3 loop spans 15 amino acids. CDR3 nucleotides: TGCGCCAGCAGCGAGGGGACTAGGAGGATCGGGGAGCTGTTTTTT. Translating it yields CASSEGTRRIGELFF.

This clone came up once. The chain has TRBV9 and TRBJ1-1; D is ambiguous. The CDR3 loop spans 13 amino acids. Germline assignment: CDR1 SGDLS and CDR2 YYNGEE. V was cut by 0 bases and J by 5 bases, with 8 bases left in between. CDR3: CASSVGGRTEAFF. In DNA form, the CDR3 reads TGTGCCAGCAGCGTAGGTGGCCGAACTGAAGCTTTCTTT.

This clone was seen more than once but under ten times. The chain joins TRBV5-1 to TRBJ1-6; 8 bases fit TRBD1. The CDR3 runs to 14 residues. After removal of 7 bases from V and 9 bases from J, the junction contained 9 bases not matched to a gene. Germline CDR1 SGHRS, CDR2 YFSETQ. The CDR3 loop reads CASRRTGGSSPLHF. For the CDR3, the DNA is TGCGCCAGCCGGAGAACAGGGGGAAGTTCACCCCTCCACTTT.

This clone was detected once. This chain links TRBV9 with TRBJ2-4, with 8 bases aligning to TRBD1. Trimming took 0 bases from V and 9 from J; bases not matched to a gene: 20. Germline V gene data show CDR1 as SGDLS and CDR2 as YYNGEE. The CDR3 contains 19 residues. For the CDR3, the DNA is TGTGCCAGCAGCGTAGGGCAGACAGGGGCGTCGGGGTCAAGAAGCATTCAGTACTTC. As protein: CASSVGQTGASGSRSIQYF.

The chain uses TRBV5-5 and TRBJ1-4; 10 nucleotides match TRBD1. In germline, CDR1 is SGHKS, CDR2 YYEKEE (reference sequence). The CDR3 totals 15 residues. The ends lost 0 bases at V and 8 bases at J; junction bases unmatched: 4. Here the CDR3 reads CASSLAGQGGEKLFF. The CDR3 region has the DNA TGTGCCAGCAGCTTGGCAGGACAGGGGGGCGAAAAACTGTTTTTT. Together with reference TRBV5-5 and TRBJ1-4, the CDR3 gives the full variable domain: DAGVTQSPTHLIKTRGQQVTLRCSPISGHKSVSWYQQVLGQGPQFIFQYYEKEERGRGNFPDRFSARQFPNYSSELNVNALLLGDSALYLCASSLAGQGGEKLFFGSGTQLSVL.

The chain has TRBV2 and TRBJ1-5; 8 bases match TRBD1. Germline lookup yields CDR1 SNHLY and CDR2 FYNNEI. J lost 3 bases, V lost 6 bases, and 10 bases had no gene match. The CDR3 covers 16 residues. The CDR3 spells CASSLLTGGNNQPQHF. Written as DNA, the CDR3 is TGTGCCAGCAGCCTACTAACAGGGGGTAACAATCAGCCCCAGCATTTT.

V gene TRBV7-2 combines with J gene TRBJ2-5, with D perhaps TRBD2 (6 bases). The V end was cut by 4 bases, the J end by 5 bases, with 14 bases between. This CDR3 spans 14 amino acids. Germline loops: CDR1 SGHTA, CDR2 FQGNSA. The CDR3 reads CASSSGTGWETQYF. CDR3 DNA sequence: TGTGCCAGCAGCTCGGGGACTGGTTGGGAGACCCAGTACTTC. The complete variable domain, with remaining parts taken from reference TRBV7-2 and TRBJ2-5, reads GAGVSQSPSNKVTEKGKDVELRCDPISGHTALYWYRQSLGQGLEFLIYFQGNSAPDKSGLPSDRFSAERTGGSVSTLTIQRTQQEDSAVYLCASSSGTGWETQYFGPGTRLLVL.